This T cell receptor beta chain appears in the sequencing data of a study of T cell repertoires in aging, cancer and after chemotherapy. A mixed TRB-A/B primer pool amplified rearranged TRB by multiplex touch-down PCR. MiXCR was run by TCRdb on the multiplex PCR reads, yielding one entry per CDR3 protein. The table lists 15,000 to 20,000 distinct CDR3 sequences, around 40% of them singletons. CDR1 GTSNPN and CDR2 SVGIG come from the germline V gene (reference sequence). This CDR3 has 12 residues. Trimming pared 7 bases from V and 0 bases from J, leaving 9 bases between. This clonotype was seen a few times. The template was genomic DNA from peripheral blood, not RNA.

The sequence was collected from a human donor with a solid tumor. Sample: blood. The genes are TRBV30 and TRBJ1-1; D is ambiguous. DNA of the CDR3: TGTGCCTCCGAGAGGTTGAACACTGAAGCTTTCTTT. Translation: CASERLNTEAFF.